This T cell receptor beta chain was captured in a study of esophageal squamous cell carcinoma under preoperative chemotherapy. In the study overall: Samples included peripheral blood T cells as well as tumor-infiltrating lymphocytes. Study-wide results and limits: Clonal contraction, more than amplification, hit abundant clones after paclitaxel-nedaplatin. Post-treatment tumor-infiltrating lymphocytes appeared partly derived from peripheral T cells migrating into the tumor.

The germline gives CDR1 MGHDK, CDR2 SYGVNS. The CDR3 length is 11 residues. V lost 11 bases and J 5 bases, leaving 12 bases between the germline ends. This clonotype was detected a few times. As yet, its antigen is unknown. From the PCR reads, TCRdb called clonotypes with MiXCR, one entry per CDR3 protein. This table has around 34,000 distinct CDR3 sequences, around 50% appearing once. The time point is: after preoperative PTX-NDP chemotherapy. Before surgery, patients were given preoperative paclitaxel-nedaplatin chemotherapy. This receptor was taken from a human donor with esophageal squamous cell carcinoma. The donor label of this sample is uncertain. The chain is built from TRBV25-1 and TRBJ2-5, with D unresolved. This specimen was taken from a patient given preoperative chemotherapy. This CDR3 is CALVGGETQYF. In DNA, the CDR3 is TGTGCCCTCGTCGGTGGGGAGACCCAGTACTTC.